This entry lists 12 T cell receptor beta chains sequenced from one sample in a study of CD8 T cells in Susac syndrome. Reverse transcription of 0.5 to 1 ug RNA was carried out with random hexamers. A single record per CDR3 protein comes from TCRdb applying MiXCR to the immunoSEQ multiplex PCR reads. This sample yields 100,000 to 150,000 distinct CDR3 sequences, of which 90% to 95% are seen a single time; roughly 0.3% belongs to the top ten. Input material: CD8+ T cells from PBMCs. These receptors were collected from a human donor with multiple sclerosis.

The DNA of the CDR3 is TGTGCCAGCAGCCAAGACTCAGGACAGAGCACAGATACGCAGTATTTT. Its translation is CASSQDSGQSTDTQYF. The chain employs TRBV3-1 and TRBJ2-3; weak D call: TRBD1 (6 bases). V was cut by 0 bases and J by 0 bases, with 10 bases left in between. From germline, CDR1 is LGHDT and CDR2 YNNKEL (reference sequence). The CDR3 spans 16 residues.

This clonotype appeared a single time. The chain is built from TRBV6-9 and TRBJ1-2, with 7 nucleotides matching TRBD1. The trim removed 7 bases at V and 7 bases at J, leaving 12 bases unmatched. The CDR3 spans 14 residues. Germline assignment: CDR1 MNHGY and CDR2 SVAAGI. The CDR3 DNA sequence: TGTGCCAGCAACACACAGGGGAGCCTAGGTGGCTACACCTTC. Translation: CASNTQGSLGGYTF.

The V and J genes are TRBV28 and TRBJ1-5; D might be TRBD1 (5 bases). Germline V gene sequence: CDR1 MDHEN, CDR2 SYDVKM. The V end lost 2 bases, the J end lost 0 bases, and 11 bases lay between the germline ends. The CDR3 is 16 amino acids. CDR3 in amino acids: CASSLTGRASNQPQHF. The DNA of the CDR3 is TGTGCCAGCAGTTTAACCGGCAGGGCTAGCAATCAGCCCCAGCATTTT. Full variable domain (missing parts from reference TRBV28 and TRBJ1-5): DVKVTQSSRYLVKRTGEKVFLECVQDMDHENMFWYRQDPGLGLRLIYFSYDVKMKEKGDIPEGYSVSREKKERFSLILESASTNQTSMYLCASSLTGRASNQPQHFGDGTRLSIL.

This clonotype was observed once. This chain uses TRBV4-2 with TRBJ2-7; TRBD1 matches 10 bases. Germline values: CDR1 LGHNA, CDR2 YNFKEQ. This CDR3 is built from 16 residues. V was clipped by 6 bases and J by 3 bases; unmatched bases: 11. In DNA form, the CDR3 reads TGTGCCAGCAGTCGCTCCGGGACAGGGGATCTCTACGAGCAGTACTTC. Translated: CASSRSGTGDLYEQYF.

J is TRBJ2-7 and V is TRBV5-4; D is perhaps TRBD1 or TRBD2 (5 bases each). V dropped 1 base and J dropped 6 bases, with 8 bases sitting between them. The CDR3 runs to 12 residues. The germline V gene encodes CDR1 SGHNT and CDR2 YYREEE (reference sequence). CDR3 region: CASSLYGAEQYF. Here the CDR3 DNA reads TGTGCCAGCAGCTTGTACGGGGCCGAGCAGTACTTC.

In its sample, this clonotype was seen once. The gene calls are TRBV2 and TRBJ2-5; a possible D gene is TRBD1 (5 bases). This CDR3 has 15 amino acids. Germline V gene sequence: CDR1 SNHLY, CDR2 FYNNEI. V gave up 6 bases and J gave up 2 bases, with 16 bases separating them. CDR3 sequence (DNA): TGTGCCAGCAGCGCAGGGTTTGCCCATCAAGAGACCCAGTACTTC. This translates into CASSAGFAHQETQYF.

The chain joins TRBV4-1 to TRBJ1-3; D call uncertain. Deletions cut 5 bases from V and 0 bases from J, with 5 bases between. The germline gives CDR1 MGHRA, CDR2 YSYEKL. The CDR3 extends over 13 amino acids. Written as DNA, the CDR3 is TGCGCCAGCAGCTGGGGCTCTGGAAACACCATATATTTT. Translating it yields CASSWGSGNTIYF.

The rearrangement uses TRBV9 and TRBJ2-7, with D possibly TRBD2 on 6 matching bases. V lost 6 bases and J 3 bases, leaving 10 bases between the germline ends. The CDR3 consists of 12 residues. Germline loops: CDR1 SGDLS, CDR2 YYNGEE. The CDR3 protein is CASKAGFYEQYF. As DNA, the CDR3 is TGTGCCAGCAAGGCGGGGTTCTACGAGCAGTACTTC.

This clonotype was detected only once. This chain links TRBV27 with TRBJ1-5, with 10 positions matching TRBD1. J gave up 7 bases and V 6 bases, and 9 bases lay outside the gene matches. The CDR3 extends over 15 amino acids. The V gene's germline CDR1 is MNHEY and CDR2 SMNVEV (reference sequence). CDR3 region: CASRSGQGIGQPQHF. The DNA for the CDR3 is TGTGCCAGCAGGTCGGGACAGGGGATAGGGCAGCCCCAGCATTTT.

V usage is TRBV7-3 and J usage is TRBJ2-2, with D possibly being TRBD1 (6 bases). Looked up from germline, CDR1 is SGHTA and CDR2 is FQGTGA. The CDR3 is made up of 13 amino acids. Between the trimmed V and J ends, which lost 5 bases and 5 bases, there was a span of 9 bases. CDR3 protein: CASSPGTTGELFF. The CDR3 DNA reads as TGTGCCAGCAGCCCTGGGACAACCGGGGAGCTGTTTTTT.

The chain has TRBV7-9 and TRBJ2-1, with TRBD2 matching over 9 bases. CDR3 length equals 15 residues. Germline V gene lookup returns CDR1 SEHNR and CDR2 FQNEAQ (reference sequence). V lost 4 bases to trimming and J lost 10 bases; unmatched junction nucleotides: 11. The CDR3 loop is CASSSQGGGAREQFF. The CDR3 DNA reads TGTGCCAGCAGCTCCCAGGGCGGGGGGGCCAGGGAGCAGTTCTTC.

This chain connects TRBV9 to TRBJ2-3; 11 bases map to TRBD2. The CDR3 spans 16 residues. Germline CDR1 SGDLS, CDR2 YYNGEE. Unmatched junction bases numbered 4, after V lost 2 bases and J lost 2 bases. CDR3 sequence: CASSVYSGGATDTQYF. DNA for the CDR3: TGTGCCAGCAGCGTGTATAGCGGGGGGGCCACAGATACGCAGTATTTT. Complete variable domain (other parts from reference TRBV9 and TRBJ2-3): DSGVTQTPKHLITATGQRVTLRCSPRSGDLSVYWYQQSLDQGLQFLIQYYNGEERAKGNILERFSAQQFPDLHSELNLSSLELGDSALYFCASSVYSGGATDTQYFGPGTRLTVL.